This T cell receptor beta chain emerged from a study of cytomegalovirus exposure and HLA in healthy donors listed by TCRdb under 2017. Describing the broader study: According to an earlier analysis of a few hundred of the donors, about 179 million T cells yielded roughly 110 million unique TCR beta sequences and around 280 Gb of sequence data. An early release covering roughly 640 HLA-typed donors comprised approximately 300 gigabases of sequencing data and roughly 85 million unique TCR sequences. The genetic ancestry cluster associated with self-reported Caucasian donors included 81% of the approximately 410 genotyped donors. The study aimed to test whether signatures of past pathogen exposure could be identified by cataloging public T cell receptors. The study used immunosequencing to profile the T cell repertoires of hundreds of subjects and linked those repertoires to cytomegalovirus serostatus. A separate validation cohort of over 95 different subjects was used in addition to the approximately 640-subject first cohort. To predict cytomegalovirus infection status, the study brought together high-throughput TCR immunosequencing, statistical association of individual TCRs with disease status, and machine learning. To study patterns of TCR occurrence, a later analysis re-analyzed previously published TCR beta repertoires from 500 to 850 donors and added high-resolution HLA genotyping. Rather than drawing on any new phenotypic data, the later analysis identified candidate immune exposures from TCR beta sequences and the way those sequences occurred across donors. In an earlier analysis of 500 to 650 of the donors, high-throughput TCR beta sequencing was used to judge whether each TCR beta V gene segment behaved as functional or pseudogenic. Alongside the repertoire data, information on donor age, sex, ethnicity and CMV serostatus was compiled. Genome-wide SNP genotypes for about 65% of the 666 donors were used in a later genetic analysis, which treated that subset as a discovery cohort. Every repertoire in the discovery cohort had been generated on one and the same sequencing platform. Both class I and class II loci were covered by HLA typing, at four-digit resolution. Typing coverage varied by locus: about 620-630 donors for A, B, C, DRB1 and DQB1; roughly 500 for DQA1; about 590 for DPA1; around 490 for DPB1. A few DR-DQ haplotypes were treated as single units for association and clustering because of strong linkage in the cohort. Among some 400 genotyped donors of the cohort, an average of around 220,000 unique TCR beta nucleotide sequences was sequenced per donor, of which roughly 18% were non-productive.

The germline V gene specifies ENHRY as CDR1 and SYGVKD as CDR2. Its CDR3 holds 11 amino acids, cysteine through phenylalanine. The entry retains the CDR3 DNA only, 33 bases that are in frame from base 1. V loses 10 bases of germline sequence and J loses 2 bases, and the interval between the two ends is 8 bases. General study outcomes and caveats: Correlated functional status among segregating V segments might reflect linkage disequilibrium, but an unknown experimental factor could not be ruled out. Strong co-occurrence of HLA alleles, especially DR and DQ, made assigning TCR associations to individual alleles difficult. The sequencing pipeline was judged likely to have produced a cluster of highly shared sequence variants as a technical artifact. In a later analysis, about 16,000 TCR beta sequences were associated with specific HLA alleles at a false discovery rate of 0.05. The 87-base-pair reads could not distinguish some IMGT-functional V segments, including TRBV6-2 and TRBV6-3, so those segments were excluded. Presence/absence analyses assumed roughly uniform sequencing depth across donors, an assumption that may not hold. In vitro tests confirmed that a few of the cytomegalovirus-associated TCR beta chains recognize cytomegalovirus antigens. Cytomegalovirus status was reported to be diagnosed by the classifier with high specificity and sensitivity in both the original and validation cohorts. Across donors, most TCR sequences were observed very rarely, whereas some public TCRs were present in many individuals. According to a later analysis, most CMV-associated TCR beta chains appeared to be HLA-restricted, and the HLA associations seemed to be driven largely by CMV exposure. HLA typing was unavailable for some donors at each locus, so association tests used only the typed subset. A further reported finding was that TCR beta sequences accurately predicted the HLA-A and HLA-B alleles for most subjects in the first cohort. Compared with the 666-donor mean, donors in an Asian-associated ancestry cluster had fewer N-insertions in productive TCRs, according to a later genetic analysis. About 15 rarely observed V segments, including chromosome 9 orphons, were excluded from the earlier analysis of some 590 of the donors because counts were too low. In this cohort, only TCR beta chains were sequenced, and detectable features were limited by the absence of alpha or paired-chain data. In an earlier analysis of some 540 of the donors, most TCR beta V segments appeared in productive rearrangements about 87% or about 30% of the time, broadly matching IMGT annotations. Several of the top co-occurrence clusters appeared to be linked to parvovirus B19, influenza, CMV and Epstein-Barr virus, according to a later analysis. The study listed approximately 150 TCR beta chains as associated with cytomegalovirus. In a later analysis, HLA-associated TCR beta chains were found to be more clonally expanded and to have lower generation probabilities than equally common non-associated chains. In a later genetic analysis, a missense DCLRE1C variant was associated with V-gene and J-gene trimming of TCR beta chains, and the association was replicated in an independent cohort. The only immune exposure information available for the cohort was CMV serostatus. The authors suggested that the approach could potentially be generalized to other disease states and immunological phenotypes. According to a later analysis, TCR association rates differed among HLA loci, with DRB1 alleles showing the most associated TCRs and HLA-C alleles showing the fewest.

As concerns this clone: No cognate antigen has been identified for it. No per-base quality is available; no much larger clone lies one base away.

Libraries were made using the immunoSEQ multiplex PCR assay. For the multiplex PCR, a mixture combining 60 forward primers for TCR Vbeta segments and 13 reverse primers for TCR Jbeta segments was used. The CDR3 region of rearranged TCR beta genes was amplified from genomic DNA by a multiplex PCR assay. The amplified TCR beta libraries were sequenced on the Illumina HiSeq System as 87-base-pair reads. Turning to the authors' computational methods: In a later analysis, some 80 million unique TCR beta chains were counted across the approximately 670 repertoires, and roughly 11 million of these chains were shared by at least two donors. To remove PCR and sequencing errors, raw reads were error-corrected and collapsed into unique sequences using a nearest-neighbor algorithm that merged closely related sequences. Alignment of CDR3 sequences to IMGT reference sequences was used to assign V, D and J gene segments. For a sequence to be retained, at least a six-nucleotide match to both a V gene segment and a J gene segment was required. Rearrangements were called productive when the CDR3 lacked stop codons and stayed in frame with V and J; all others were non-productive. CDR3 was defined according to IMGT convention as the region running from the second conserved V-encoded cysteine to the conserved J-encoded phenylalanine. Sequences without an unambiguous match to a single V gene segment were excluded from the earlier analysis of almost 600 of the donors. In an earlier analysis of 587 of the donors, a V segment was called functional when productive rearrangements were above 56.7%, and segregating when the standard deviation between donors exceeded 5%. To diagnose cytomegalovirus status from the catalog of TCR beta chain sequences, a statistical classification framework was built. In a later analysis, V and J genes were assigned by comparing TCR nucleotide sequences against IMGT/GENE-DB human TR gene sequences. The TCRdist pipeline was used in a later analysis to assign CDR3 sequences and most-parsimonious VDJ recombination scenarios. In a later analysis, each TCR beta chain was defined by its CDR3 amino acid sequence together with its V-gene family, and reads lacking a unique V-gene family were excluded. In a later analysis, 450 to 600 highly shared, low-generation-probability nucleotide sequences were removed to address suspected cross-contamination and a sequencing artifact. A later analysis calculated a clonal expansion index for each public chain from normalized within-repertoire ranks of inferred template counts. In a later analysis, generation probabilities were computed using a VDJ recombination model fitted to out-of-frame rearrangements, and the results were checked against IGoR. Hypergeometric tests were used in a later analysis to score TCR-TCR, TCR-HLA and TCR-CMV co-occurrence, with a repertoire-size bias correction applied to the TCR pairs. In a later analysis, false discovery rates were estimated by permuting HLA or CMV assignments 20 times. In a later analysis, co-occurring TCRs were grouped with DBSCAN, and TCRdist sequence similarity was added when clustering was performed within HLA-allele-positive subsets. Repertoires with fewer than 30,000 or more than 120,000 public chains, plus five repertoires with anomalous nucleotide sharing, were excluded from co-occurrence clustering. TCRdb limited this immuneACCESS table to in-frame rearrangements with V and J called. A share of clones is missing; checked studies link under half to unresolved V genes, and the rest is unexplained. The V and J calls and clone size were taken over from that table, and D and trimming were inferred from the DNA. The sample has 80,000 to 100,000 clones on record, over 65% of them singletons. The top ten clones comprise 15% to 20% of the sample.

The cohort was made up of hundreds of healthy bone marrow donors. All cohort members were sampled while nominally healthy, although unrecorded immune exposures were likely present. The donor tested CMV seropositive, placing the donor among the 310 or so seropositive members of the cohort. Every donor gave a peripheral blood sample, and the peripheral blood mononuclear cells from that sample were used for TCR beta sequencing. The Qiagen DNeasy Blood Extraction Kit was used to extract genomic DNA from the blood cell samples. The source is a woman younger than 30 in good health and CMV-seropositive. The sample was PBMCs. This chain joins TRBV10-3 to TRBJ2-5; the D gene is unclear. The CDR3 loop reads CATRMQETQYF. Read as DNA, the sequence is TGTGCCACGAGGATGCAAGAGACCCAGTACTTC.